This entry lists 5 T cell receptor beta chains sequenced from one sample in a study of regulatory T cells in long-lasting Graves disease. Arm-PCR of CDR3 regions and iRepertoire HTBI primers were used to build TCR beta libraries. MiXCR, applied by TCRdb to the multiplex PCR reads, yields one record per CDR3 protein. This table holds 350,000 to 500,000 distinct CDR3 sequences, approximately 16% found once. Stated time point: newly diagnosed GD, antithyroid drugs for less than 3 months. The TCR library was made from RNA extracted from PBMCs. The data were also submitted as part of a second study, on T cells in Graves' hyperthyroidism and ophthalmopathy.

The material sequenced was peripheral blood mononuclear cells (PBMCs), taken at new diagnosis, from a patient treated with antithyroid drugs. These receptors came from a woman aged 18 to 35 with Graves disease.

This clonotype was seen repeatedly, ten times or more. This sequence joins TRBV11-3 and TRBJ2-5; D is tentatively TRBD1 or TRBD2 (6 bases each). Germline lookup yields CDR1 SGHNT and CDR2 YENEEA. There are 14 residues in the CDR3. Trimming took off 6 bases at V and 4 bases at J, with 15 bases between the two ends. The CDR3 DNA reads as TGTGCCAGCAGTTCCCCCGGAGGGGGAGAGACCCAGTACTTC. Its translation: CASSSPGGGETQYF. The full variable domain, its missing parts supplied by reference TRBV11-3 and TRBJ2-5, is EAGVVQSPRYKIIEKKQPVAFWCNPISGHNTLYWYLQNLGQGPELLIRYENEEAVDDSQLPKDRFSAERLKGVDSTLKIQPAELGDSAVYLCASSSPGGGETQYFGPGTRLLVL.

Many counts were recorded for this clonotype. The rearrangement links TRBV30 to TRBJ2-5; 12 nucleotides align to TRBD2. The CDR3 has 14 amino acids. Germline CDR1 GTSNPN, CDR2 SVGIG (reference sequence). V shed 4 bases, J shed 5 bases, and the junction held 5 bases outside the gene matches. The CDR3 here is CAWTSGRVFETQYF. The CDR3 DNA sequence: TGTGCCTGGACTAGCGGGAGGGTTTTCGAGACCCAGTACTTC.

With regard to this clonotype: A single base separates this from a much larger clone, so it may be a read error. The rearrangement uses TRBV28 and TRBJ1-5; D not resolved. The CDR3 loop spans 12 amino acids. Trimming took 4 bases from V and 7 from J, leaving 8 bases between them. Germline V lookup: CDR1 MDHEN, CDR2 SYDVKM. CDR3 residues: CASSSGRQPQHF. Here the CDR3 DNA reads TGTGCCAGCAGTTCCGGGAGGCAGCCCCAGCATTTT.

This clonotype came up a few times. The rearrangement joins TRBV20-1 to TRBJ1-2; D unresolved. Trimming cost V 1 base and J 2 bases, with 11 bases left between them. Germline CDR1 and CDR2: DFQATT and SNEGSKA (reference sequence). The CDR3 is made up of 14 amino acids. The CDR3 protein is CSARGQAQNYGYTF. The CDR3 DNA follows: TGCAGTGCTAGAGGCCAGGCCCAGAACTATGGCTACACCTTC.

This clonotype has more than one count but fewer than ten. This sequence joins TRBV5-4 and TRBJ2-3; a possible D gene is TRBD1 (6 bases). The CDR3 runs 16 residues. With 1 base removed from V and 2 bases from J, the gap between germline ends came to 14 bases. Germline CDR1 is SGHNT and CDR2 is YYREEE (reference sequence). The CDR3 coding sequence is TGTGCCAGCAGCTTGCTCTTGGACAGCTCCACAGATACGCAGTATTTT. It encodes CASSLLLDSSTDTQYF.